The entry that follows covers one T cell receptor (beta chain) sequence. Antigen specificity is unknown. Noted treatment: around 19 received Ad26.COV2.S at low or high dose, single or two shots; about 5 received placebo; per-sample allocation not given. Material that was analyzed had been drawn on day 63 after the first vaccine or placebo injection. This adult donor, from Boston, was 18-55 years old. Repertoires were generated with immunoSEQ multiplex PCR, while TCRdb's copy carries only in-frame clones and drops some. The sample has 350,000 to 500,000 clones, around nine tenths seen once; the top ten hold around 3.6%. The record originates from a study of Ad26.COV2.S vaccination and SARS-CoV-2 variants. Findings and limits, study-wide: Whether participants received vaccine or placebo, their non-spike TCR breadth was similar.

Trimming removed 1 base at V and 3 bases at J, with 11 bases between. Germline V gene lookup returns CDR1 SGDLS and CDR2 YYNGEE. The CDR3 has 14 amino acids. The chain uses TRBV9 and TRBJ2-7; tentative D call: TRBD2 (6 bases). This receptor was obtained from a person aged 18 to 65 who received the Ad26.COV2.S COVID-19 vaccine or a placebo. Here the sequenced sample was peripheral blood, taken in a trial of Ad26.COV2.S vaccine versus placebo. Here the CDR3 reads CASSVSGGLYEQYF. The CDR3 nucleotides read TGTGCCAGCAGCGTATCCGGGGGACTCTACGAGCAGTACTTC.